Given below is one T cell receptor (beta chain) in context. The target antigen is unknown. The sample originates from a study of CD8 T cells in ankylosing spondylitis. The CDR3 totals 12 residues. V lost 0 bases and J lost 8, with 8 bases in between. CDR1 and CDR2 (germline): SGDLS, YYNGEE. The authors made TCR beta libraries by quantitative 5'-RACE with molecular barcodes. In TCRdb, the 5' RACE reads were re-called with MiXCR into one record per CDR3 protein. Seen here are 700,000 to 850,000 distinct CDR3 sequences, about 10% observed once, and the top ten hold about 0.5%. Regarding the study as a whole: Earlier literature documents some of the motif variants in reactive arthritis synovial fluid and blood. Typical of ankylosing spondylitis blood, it appeared, was a TCR beta motif of under 10 highly homologous variants. Disease-linked clones reportedly showed significant enrichment in matched ankylosing spondylitis synovial fluid. In peripheral blood, disease-linked CD8+ clones occurred at relatively low frequencies.

Sequenced input: blood, either unsorted or a sorted T cell fraction (not recorded which). This clonotype was obtained from a male donor with ankylosing spondylitis. The chain uses TRBV9 and TRBJ1-2; the D gene is possibly TRBD1 (5 bases). CDR3 bases: TGTGCCAGCAGCGTAGGGGGCCAGGGCTACACCTTC. This codes for CASSVGGQGYTF.